Listed below are T cell receptor beta chains from one sample, sequenced in a study of breast tumors, draining lymph nodes, adjacent tissues. One entry per CDR3 protein, called by TCRdb with MiXCR from the multiplex PCR reads. The sample carries roughly 220,000 distinct CDR3 sequences, under 40% recorded once. The material sequenced was axillary lymph node tissue. The receptors stem from a female donor with breast cancer. Some clones in this sample may be carry-over from other donors' samples. CDR3s include the opening cysteine and the closing phenylalanine or tryptophan. D genes are given only for firm matches. Not every row has a clone size; where given, it reads once, few, many or a size class.

TRBV20-1	TRBJ1-4	many	-	TGCAGTGCGCGGATGAGAGGGGATGAAAAACTGTTTTTT	CSARMRGDEKLFF
TRBV11-2	TRBJ1-5	many	-	TGTGCCAGCAGCTTAGATTGGACGTTTAGCAATCAGCCCCAGCATTTT	CASSLDWTFSNQPQHF
TRBV7-3	TRBJ2-3	many	TRBD2	TGTGCCAGCAGCTTAAGACCTAGCGGTTCTAGCACAGATACGCAGTATTTT	CASSLRPSGSSTDTQYF
TRBV2	TRBJ1-4	once	-	TGTCTAAGCAGTGAGCGTCAGGGGATCGGTGAAAAACTGTTTTTT	CLSSERQGIGEKLFF
TRBV6-4	TRBJ1-3	-	-	TGTGCCAGCAGTCCAAGGACAGCTTCTTCCTCTGGAAACACCATATATTTT	CASSPRTASSSGNTIYF
TRBV5-1	TRBJ1-1	-	-	TGCGCCAGCAGCGATACTCAGACAGTGAACACTGAAGCTTTCTTT	CASSDTQTVNTEAFF
TRBV5-4	TRBJ2-3	-	-	TGTGCCAGCAGCTTGGTCGGTAGCATAGATACGCAGTATTTT	CASSLVGSIDTQYF
TRBV9	TRBJ2-3	few	-	TGTGCCAGCAGCGTTAGCCCGGGAGCAGGGGATACGCAGTATTTT	CASSVSPGAGDTQYF
TRBV24-1	TRBJ2-5	-	-	TGTGCCACCAGTGACTCGGGCGCGGGGTGGGAGACCCAGTACTTC	CATSDSGAGWETQYF
TRBV28	TRBJ1-2	-	-	TGTGCCAGCAGTTTATCGCATGGCTACACCTTC	CASSLSHGYTF
TRBV5-6	TRBJ2-7	many	-	TGTGCCAGCAGCTTAATGGGAGGCTACGAGCAGTACTTC	CASSLMGGYEQYF
TRBV20-1	TRBJ2-7	many	-	TGCAGTGCTAGACCGCCAATTGGCTACGAGCAGTACTTC	CSARPPIGYEQYF
TRBV9	TRBJ2-3	-	TRBD2	TGTGCCAGCAGCGTAGGCCTCAGCGGGGGGGCAGATACGCAGTATTTT	CASSVGLSGGADTQYF
TRBV7-3	TRBJ1-3	-	-	TGTGCCAGCAGCTTAATGGACGGAGTAAACACCATATATTTT	CASSLMDGVNTIYF
TRBV6-5	TRBJ2-6	-	TRBD1	TGTGCCAGCAGTTACTCCCGAGGACAGGGGGCGTTC	CASSYSRGQGAF
TRBV24-1	TRBJ1-5	many	TRBD1	TGTGCCACCAGTGAGGGGGACAGGGGGCTCGGTCAGCCCCAGCATTTT	CATSEGDRGLGQPQHF